The 16 T cell receptor beta chains presented below share a single source sample, sequenced in a study of T cells after yellow fever vaccination. TCRdb re-called the 5' RACE reads through MiXCR, storing one row per CDR3 protein. The sample records around 500,000 distinct CDR3 sequences, 21% being singletons. The source material was PBMCs, sampled roughly 20 days after the first yellow fever vaccination. These receptors all come from a man between 18 and 29 years old who received the YFV17D yellow fever vaccine.

This clonotype was recorded a few times. The chain links TRBV27 to TRBJ2-1, with D perhaps matching TRBD2 (6 bases). The ends were cut back, 1 base at V and 5 bases at J, with 18 bases in the middle. There are 17 residues in the CDR3. Germline V gives CDR1 MNHEY, CDR2 SMNVEV (reference sequence). DNA for the CDR3: TGTGCCAGCAGTTTATTTAGCGGCCCCCGGGGGAACAATGAGCAGTTCTTC. As protein: CASSLFSGPRGNNEQFF.

This clonotype was seen only a few times. The chain couples TRBV6-2 or TRBV6-3 to TRBJ2-1; D is uncertain. The germline gives CDR1 MNHEY, CDR2 SVGEGT. The CDR3 consists of 16 residues. The germline V and J ends were trimmed by 0 bases and 4 bases, with 13 bases remaining between them. CDR3 protein: CASSYSTIRQYNEQFF. The CDR3 nucleotides are TGTGCCAGCAGTTACTCGACCATCCGTCAATACAATGAGCAGTTCTTC.

In its sample, this clonotype was seen a few times. The CDR3 coding sequence is TGCGCCAGCAGCTTGGGGAGGGGCCCCTACGAGCAGTACTTC. Protein sequence: CASSLGRGPYEQYF. V gene TRBV5-1 combines with J gene TRBJ2-7, with D perhaps TRBD2 (6 bases). Looked up from germline, CDR1 is SGHRS and CDR2 is YFSETQ. The CDR3 length is 14 residues. V was trimmed by 0 bases and J by 2 bases, leaving 9 bases between them.

This clonotype was recorded a few times. J is TRBJ2-7 and V is TRBV21-1. TRBV21-1 is an annotated pseudogene. This CDR3 region has 11 residues. Here the CDR3 reads CASSVRREQYF. The CDR3, as DNA: TGTGCCAGCAGCGTAAGACGCGAGCAGTACTTC.

The chain recombines TRBV7-6 with TRBJ1-1; 9 bases agree with TRBD1. Per germline, CDR1 SGHVS and CDR2 FNYEAQ. The CDR3 is 17 residues long. With V trimmed by 5 bases and J by 3 bases, 13 bases remained unmatched. CDR3 bases: TGTGCCAGCAGCCCTTACAGGGGGCAAATCCGAGACACTGAAGCTTTCTTT. It is translated as CASSPYRGQIRDTEAFF.

The V and J genes are TRBV2 and TRBJ2-5; D not resolved. CDR3 length: 11 residues. CDR1 SNHLY and CDR2 FYNNEI come from the germline V gene. V lost 7 bases and J lost 2, with 5 bases in between. The CDR3 coding sequence is TGTGCCAGCAACCCACAAGAGACCCAGTACTTC. Translated: CASNPQETQYF.

The chain links TRBV12-3 or TRBV12-4 to TRBJ2-1; 8 bases are shared with TRBD2. V dropped 5 bases and J dropped 9; count of bases not matched to a gene: 12. The CDR3 consists of 15 residues. CDR3 residues: CASSPRGGSTREQFF. The CDR3 region has the DNA TGTGCCAGCAGTCCCCGGGGGGGATCGACCCGTGAGCAGTTCTTC.

This clonotype was seen more than once but under ten times. The V and J genes are TRBV9 and TRBJ1-2; TRBD1 is a possible D gene (6 bases). The CDR3 covers 13 residues. Between the trimmed V and J ends, which lost 0 bases and 8 bases, there was a span of 11 bases. Germline V gives CDR1 SGDLS, CDR2 YYNGEE. CDR3 in DNA: TGTGCCAGCAGCGTAGCGGCAGGGGAAGGCTACACCTTC. It encodes CASSVAAGEGYTF.

This clonotype was observed at least ten times. V is TRBV29-1 and J is TRBJ2-6; no firm D call. This CDR3 has 13 amino acids. The V gene lost 6 bases and the J gene lost 0 bases, with 6 bases spanning the gap. Looked up from germline, CDR1 is SQVTM and CDR2 is ANQGSEA. This chain's CDR3 is CSVALSGANVLTF. DNA for the CDR3: TGCAGCGTGGCTCTCTCTGGGGCCAACGTCCTGACTTTC.

This clonotype turned up a few times. The rearrangement links TRBV19 to TRBJ1-6; D call uncertain. The germline V gene has CDR1 LNHDA and CDR2 SQIVND (reference sequence). Trimming removed 4 bases from V and 0 bases from J, with 10 bases in between. This CDR3 region has 16 residues. CDR3 residues: CASSRTGTSYNSPLHF. For the CDR3, the DNA is TGTGCCAGTAGTAGAACCGGCACCTCCTATAATTCACCCCTCCACTTT. The full variable domain, rest sourced from reference TRBV19 and TRBJ1-6, is DGGITQSPKYLFRKEGQNVTLSCEQNLNHDAMYWYRQDPGQGLRLIYYSQIVNDFQKGDIAEGYSVSREKKESFPLTVTSAQKNPTAFYLCASSRTGTSYNSPLHFGNGTRLTVT.

The sample holds many counts of this clonotype. This chain uses TRBV29-1 with TRBJ2-2, with 7 bases that match TRBD2. Germline CDR1 and CDR2: SQVTM and ANQGSEA. The CDR3 is made up of 12 amino acids. V lost 7 bases, J lost 4 bases, and 3 bases stayed unmatched. As DNA, the CDR3 is TGCAGCGGGAGCGGGATCACCGGGGAGCTGTTTTTT. The encoded protein is CSGSGITGELFF.

This clonotype was detected many times. The V and J genes are TRBV5-1 and TRBJ2-5; D perhaps matches TRBD1 (6 bases). CDR1 is SGHRS and CDR2 is YFSETQ in the germline V gene. The CDR3 has 14 amino acids. The V and J ends lost 4 bases and 1 base respectively, with 11 bases between them. The CDR3 nucleotides read TGCGCCAGCAGCGCCCAGGGGTCCCAAGAGACCCAGTACTTC. It is translated as CASSAQGSQETQYF.

In this sample, this clonotype turned up a few times. This sequence joins TRBV27 and TRBJ1-2, with 7 bases matching TRBD1. This CDR3 has 15 amino acids. Per the germline V gene, CDR1 is MNHEY and CDR2 is SMNVEV (reference sequence). V shed 5 bases and J 7 bases; nucleotides not matched to a gene: 13. The CDR3 DNA follows: TGTGCCAGCAGTATACGAGGGGGCTTGGGTAGTGGCTACACCTTC. Translated: CASSIRGGLGSGYTF.

This clonotype was counted at least ten times. The chain combines TRBV29-1 with TRBJ2-2, with D perhaps TRBD1 or TRBD2 (6 bases each). Trimming removed 8 bases from V and 2 bases from J, with 12 bases in between. There are 13 residues in the CDR3. CDR1 SQVTM and CDR2 ANQGSEA come from the germline V gene. For the CDR3, the DNA is TGCAGCATTGGGGGGCCCAACACCGGGGAGCTGTTTTTT. Translating gives CSIGGPNTGELFF.

This clonotype was observed many times. This rearrangement joins TRBV10-3 to TRBJ2-1; D gene ambiguous. The germline V gene encodes CDR1 ENHRY and CDR2 SYGVKD. This CDR3 region has 13 residues. Trimming left V 2 bases short and J 5 bases short, with 7 bases between. As DNA, the CDR3 is TGTGCCATCAGTGAGGACCTGGACAATGAGCAGTTCTTC. Translating it yields CAISEDLDNEQFF.

CDR3: CASSLAGQLYGYTF. CDR3 nucleotide sequence: TGTGCCAGCAGCTTGGCCGGGCAGCTCTATGGCTACACCTTC. The chain combines TRBV5-5 with TRBJ1-2, with D uncertain. The CDR3 contains 14 residues. With 0 bases removed from V and 4 bases from J, the gap between germline ends came to 10 bases. The germline CDR1 and CDR2 sequences are SGHKS and YYEKEE (reference sequence).